This T cell receptor (beta chain) comes out of a study of graft-versus-host responses after intestinal transplantation. Study background: Each transplant was multivisceral, liver-intestinal, or isolated intestinal. Tacrolimus plus steroids were given to all recipients for around three years, preceded by anti-thymocyte globulin induction. Whole-study findings and limits: Individuals carrying graft-donor T cell macrochimerism showed high graft-versus-host to host-versus-graft clonal ratios in allografts.

CDR3 length equals 15 residues. The repertoire was sequenced with immunoSEQ multiplex PCR; TCRdb's copy has only in-frame clones and lacks some. The sample holds under 8,000 clones, 25% to 35% seen once. The plating included approximately 200,000 irradiated, violet-dye-labeled stimulator cells together with approximately 200,000 CFSE-labeled responder cells. After the reaction, the investigators sorted the proliferating CFSE-low CD3+CD4+ and CD3+CD8+ responders. This sequence was found in a human patient who was an organ donor for intestinal transplantation. Material: alloreactive CD8+ T cells from a mixed lymphocyte reaction culture, obtained before transplantation. Subset described: CFSE-low proliferating T cells sorted from approximately 6-day pre-transplant mixed lymphocyte reaction (GvH or HvG direction). The V gene is TRBV21-1, the J gene TRBJ2-5; the D call TRBD1 from the table was never checked on the DNA. TRBV21-1 is a listed pseudogene. This chain's CDR3 is CASSTLQLYQETQYF. Here the CDR3 DNA reads TGTGCCAGCAGCACGCTACAGTTGTACCAAGAGACCCAGTACTTC.